This TCR beta chain is drawn from a study of beta chain features in type 1 diabetes (dated by TCRdb to between 2017 and 2018). Regarding the research as a whole: Patients and healthy donors did not differ in mean age, gender distribution, total cell number or subset yield. A total of about 99,000,000 sorted cells were examined across all samples, and RNA yield correlated strongly with the number of cells per subset. In the study, TCRB repertoires of sorted circulating CD4+ T cell subsets from recently diagnosed type 1 diabetes patients were compared with those of matched healthy donors. Regulatory and stem cell-like memory subsets were obtained from only 8 patients and roughly eight healthy donors, while naive and central memory subsets were obtained from all 28 donors.

The entire isolated RNA was reverse transcribed using the High Capacity cDNA Reverse Transcription Kit, and thus expressed TCRB transcripts were sequenced. Naive, central memory and regulatory T cell samples underwent deep immunoSEQ sequencing, averaging roughly 3.4 million total reads per sample. Sorted cells were lysed in RLT buffer, and RNA was extracted using DNase-treated RNeasy Micro or Mini kits according to cell number. Each cell subset was processed separately to prevent cross-contamination, with patient and healthy donor samples processed together. The immunoSEQ multiplex PCR was used to amplify TCRB sequences from cDNA, generating 87-bp fragments that spanned the CDR3 region. Amplicons were sequenced on the Illumina HiSeq platform. For the original study's pipeline: Synthetic template baselines were used to correct PCR bias computationally, reads within Hamming distance 2 were collapsed, and singletons that could not be merged were discarded. By aligning reads against IMGT, V, D and J genes, CDR3 length, and insertions or deletions at six rearrangement sites were assigned. Clonotype counts were normalized to sorted cell number within each subset before computing true diversity and Gini coefficients with the tcR R package. The overlap coefficient, calculated on TCRB nucleotide sequences, was used to quantify repertoire sharing. TCRdb mirrors the immuneACCESS table, restricted to in-frame sequences. Some clones are absent from its copies; in checked studies, under half trace to an unresolved V gene, and the reason for the others is unknown. The DNA gave D and trimming, while V, J and clone size come from that table. The sample table records around 150,000 clones; around 9.7% of these occur just once. The biggest ten clones account for approximately 0.7% of the sample.

Worth noting for this clone: Its antigen is not yet known. Within one base of it there is no much larger clone, and no base qualities were kept.

Broader findings and caveats from the paper: Because cDNA was sequenced instead of genomic DNA, activated cells with high expression could be over-represented, although the groups did not differ in activation or CD3 levels. Shorter templates might be favored by PCR, yet because patient and control samples were amplified and corrected together, any such skew would affect both groups equally. Type 1 diabetes patients showed a moderate but significant shortening of TCRB CDR3 length in all four CD4+ subsets. Patients with type 1 diabetes made fewer insertions and deleted more nucleotides at VDJ recombination sites, implying thymic rearrangement abnormalities. Because small numbers of individuals were included in the HLA sub-analyses, any influence of HLA type on TCRB rearrangement was left unresolved. The naive, central memory and regulatory TCRB repertoires appeared to resemble one another more closely among patients than among healthy donors.

Each donor gave one peripheral blood draw, roughly 0.12 L on average, collected into heparinised tubes. A BD FACSAria II was used to sort naive, central memory, regulatory and stem cell-like memory CD4+ T cells with a panel that included CD45RO, CCR7, CD25, CD127, CD95 and CD27. Purity was above 95% for every sorted population. PBMCs were isolated right away by Lymphoprep density gradient centrifugation and were stained directly, without culture. So that batch effects would be minimized, each experiment stained and sorted samples in pairs, pairing one healthy donor with one patient. The sample was central memory CD4+ T cells from blood. The TCR was taken from a woman younger than 45 with type 1 diabetes.

The CDR3: CASSLVRYNEQFF. The nucleotides read TGTGCCAGCAGCTTAGTCAGATACAATGAGCAGTTCTTC. The rearrangement joined TRBV11-3 to TRBJ2-1, with an unclear D gene assignment. A distance of 5 bases separates the germline ends of V and J, which lose 1 base and 4 bases respectively. As encoded in the germline V gene, CDR1 is SGHNT while CDR2 is YENEEA. Measured from the cysteine to the phenylalanine, the CDR3 is 13 residues long. Only the CDR3 part of the read is kept: 39 bases, read in frame from the first base.